This record looks at one T cell receptor beta chain sequence and its context. TCRdb's table, derived via immunoSEQ multiplex PCR, lists solely in-frame clones and lacks some. The sample holds 130,000 or so clones, about 89% seen once. This specimen belongs to a study of T cell responses to AZD1222 COVID-19 vaccine. The CDR3 sequence is 14 residues long. Germline V gene data show CDR1 as MNHEY and CDR2 as SVGAGI. V lost 0 bases, J lost 2 bases, and 8 bases lay in between. The starting material was peripheral blood, obtained on day 0 of AZD1222 vaccination. The chain combines TRBV6-5 with TRBJ2-7, with D possibly matching TRBD2 (5 bases). The receptor comes from an adult in good health. Written as DNA, the CDR3 is TGTGCCAGCAGTTACTCGACGAGGGCCTACGAGCAGTACTTC. This sequence encodes CASSYSTRAYEQYF.